This T cell receptor beta chain came from a study of blood T cell repertoires in COVID-19. The CDR3 covers 17 residues. Germline assignment: CDR1 SGHVS and CDR2 FQNEAQ. J was trimmed by 2 bases and V by 2 bases; bases with no gene match: 12. TCRdb keeps only in-frame clones here, not all; method: immunoSEQ multiplex PCR. Found here are approximately 140,000 clones, about 83% of them singletons; the top ten hold 3% to 3.5%. This rearrangement joins TRBV7-8 to TRBJ2-7, with TRBD2 matching 7 bases. The receptor's source is a woman between 50 and 59 years old with acute COVID-19. The specimen sequenced was PBMCs or T cells enriched from blood (not recorded which). The CDR3, as DNA: TGTGCCAGCAGCTTAATAACAAGGAGGGAGGGTACCTACGAGCAGTACTTC. Amino acids: CASSLITRREGTYEQYF.